This T cell receptor beta chain was identified during a study of blood T cell repertoires in COVID-19. For the study at large: COVID-19 samples, acute and convalescent, were from the United States, Italy and Spain. The cDNA or gDNA used as material had been derived from T cells, B-cell-depleted T cells, or PBMCs.

In germline, CDR1 is KGHDR, CDR2 SFDVKD. Losses at the gene ends were 1 base for V and 5 bases for J; bases not matched to a gene: 7. The CDR3 totals 16 residues. Authors' data handling: Amplification of reference gene primers was used by the study to estimate nucleated cell counts. The repertoire was sequenced with immunoSEQ multiplex PCR; TCRdb's copy has only in-frame clones and lacks some. V and J calls and clone size are given by that table; D and trimming were obtained from the DNA. The table has more than 35,000 clones, 84% seen once. The chain carries TRBV24-1 and TRBJ2-7; TRBD2 agrees at 10 bases. This clonotype was obtained from a man between 45 and 60 years old with active or convalescent COVID-19. Sample: peripheral blood. CDR3 sequence (DNA): TGTGCCACCAGTGATTTTCAGCGGGGGGGAATTCACGAGCAGTACTTC. Translation: CATSDFQRGGIHEQYF.